The sequence of this TCR beta chain was determined in a study of OX40 agonist ivuxolimab in advanced cancers. Findings and caveats of the study: With doses of 0.1 to 3.0 mg/kg, CD4+ and CD8+ blood T cells had undergone clonal expansion by week 6. Among the lowest peripheral clonal expansion occurred in 0.1-3.0 mg/kg partial responders.

About this clone itself: Its cognate antigen is unknown.

Using immunoSEQ multiplex PCR, the repertoire was profiled, and TCRdb retains in-frame clones only, with some absent. The table records some 100,000 clones, about nine tenths of them present only once. The source material was CD4+ or CD8+ T cells sorted from blood, sampled in a trial of the OX40 agonist ivuxolimab. The receptor was derived from an adult with an advanced solid tumor such as melanoma, head and neck, liver or kidney cancer.

As DNA, the CDR3 is TGTGCCAGCAGCTCAACAGGGGGCGGCTCTGAGTACTTC. Translating gives CASSSTGGGSEYF. The chain is built from TRBV5-6 and TRBJ2-7, with 9 nucleotides matching TRBD1. The CDR3 covers 13 residues. CDR1 and CDR2 (germline): SGHDT, YYEEEE. V shed 3 bases, J shed 11 bases, and the junction held 9 bases outside the gene matches.